A selection of T cell receptor beta chains follows, all from one sample in a study of metastatic and nonmetastatic thyroid tumors. TCRdb re-called the PCR reads with MiXCR. This sample has about 15,000 clones, with 28% found just once. Input material: tumor tissue. The receptors come from a female donor with papillary thyroid cancer or a benign thyroid nodule (not recorded which). Some clones in this sample may be carry-over from other donors' samples. CDR3s include the opening cysteine and the closing phenylalanine or tryptophan. A D gene is named only where the DNA matches it firmly. Only part of the rows carry a size: once, few, many, or a class if the clone is expanded.

CDR3 length,V gene,D gene,J gene,clone size,CDR3 DNA,CDR3 protein
14,TRBV6-1,.,TRBJ2-7,few,TGTGCCAGCACCCCATCCACTGCCACCTACGAGCAGTACTTC,CASTPSTATYEQYF
13,TRBV7-3,TRBD2,TRBJ2-1,.,TGTGCCAGCAGCCCTAGACTAGCGGGAGAGCAGTTCTTC,CASSPRLAGEQFF
14,TRBV7-2,.,TRBJ2-7,many,TGTGCCAGCAGCTTAGGGGGCGGCGCCTACGAGCAGTACTTC,CASSLGGGAYEQYF
17,TRBV25-1,.,TRBJ1-1,many,TGTGCCAGCAGTGCCCTTAAGGACAGCTTCATGAGCACTGAAGCTTTCTTT,CASSALKDSFMSTEAFF
12,TRBV6-1,TRBD1,TRBJ2-7,medium-sized,TGTGCCAGCTCCTGGACAGGGGTCGAGCAGTACTTC,CASSWTGVEQYF
15,TRBV12-3/TRBV12-4,.,TRBJ2-3,few,TGTGCCAGCAGTTTCCACTCGGCTAGCACAGATACGCAGTATTTT,CASSFHSASTDTQYF
16,TRBV9,.,TRBJ2-3,few,TGTGCCAGCAGCGTAATGGGCGGGGAGGTCGGAGATACGCAGTATTTT,CASSVMGGEVGDTQYF
13,TRBV6-1,TRBD1,TRBJ1-2,few,TGTGCCAGCAGTGAGTTAGGGGGCGTTGGACACACCTTC,CASSELGGVGHTF
14,TRBV19,.,TRBJ2-7,.,TGTGCCAGTAGTATAGCAGCTAGCTCGGGCGAGCAGTACTTC,CASSIAASSGEQYF
17,TRBV5-1,.,TRBJ2-7,few,TGCGCCAGCAGCTTGGGTATCGGGGAAGGACTCTCCTACGAGCAGTACTTC,CASSLGIGEGLSYEQYF
14,TRBV27,.,TRBJ2-7,.,TGTGCCAGACCTGGTGGCACCTTCTCCTACGAGCAGTACTTC,CARPGGTFSYEQYF
16,TRBV2,.,TRBJ1-4,.,TGTGCCAGCAGGATGTTTTCAGGGATGTCTAATGAAAAACTGTTTTTT,CASRMFSGMSNEKLFF
14,TRBV4-1,.,TRBJ1-2,many,TGCGCCAGCAGCCAAGAAGACAGAAACTATGGCTACACCTTC,CASSQEDRNYGYTF
14,TRBV3-1,.,TRBJ2-6,.,TGTGCCAGCAGCCAAGATATGCGGGCCAACGTCCTGACTTTC,CASSQDMRANVLTF
13,TRBV20-1,TRBD1,TRBJ1-3,.,TGCAGTGCTGCCGACAGGGATCCAAACACCATATATTTT,CSAADRDPNTIYF
14,TRBV11-3,.,TRBJ2-1,.,TGTGCCAGCAGCCCCGGACTGGACCATAGTGAGCAGTTCTTC,CASSPGLDHSEQFF
18,TRBV20-1,TRBD2,TRBJ2-3,many,TGCAGTGCTCCGTCTGCTAGCGGGCAGCGGGGAGGCGCAGATACGCAGTATTTT,CSAPSASGQRGGADTQYF
16,TRBV4-1,.,TRBJ1-5,many,TGCGCCAGCAGCCAAGAACCGGGGGGCGGCAATCAGCCCCAGCATTTT,CASSQEPGGGNQPQHF
15,TRBV6-1,.,TRBJ1-2,medium-sized,TGTGCCACCGGGGGGGGTACTCGGGCTAACTATGGCTACACCTTC,CATGGGTRANYGYTF
16,TRBV2,.,TRBJ2-1,.,TGTGCCAGCAGTGAGAGCGAGTTTAGCTCCTACAATGAGCAGTTCTTC,CASSESEFSSYNEQFF
14,TRBV7-3,TRBD1,TRBJ2-2,.,TGTGCCAGCAGTCGACAGGGAAGCGCCGGGGAGCTGTTTTTT,CASSRQGSAGELFF
15,TRBV5-4,.,TRBJ2-1,many,TGTGCCAGCAGCTTGTCCCCTACGGGGGACAATGAGCAGTTCTTC,CASSLSPTGDNEQFF
13,TRBV7-3,.,TRBJ2-1,many,TGTGCCAGCAGCCCCGCCTTAACGGCTGAGCAGTTCTTC,CASSPALTAEQFF
17,TRBV5-1,.,TRBJ2-7,many,TGCGCCAGCAGCTTGCTCGACAGTCAGGGTAGCCCCTACGAGCAGTACTTC,CASSLLDSQGSPYEQYF
16,TRBV15,TRBD1,TRBJ1-6,.,TGTGCCACCAGCAGAGGCAGGGGGACCTATAATTCACCCCTCCACTTT,CATSRGRGTYNSPLHF
14,TRBV11-2,.,TRBJ1-1,.,TGTGCCAGCAGCCACGGGACATCGAACACTGAAGCTTTCTTT,CASSHGTSNTEAFF
13,TRBV6-5,.,TRBJ1-4,medium-sized,TGTGCCAGCAGTTACTCGAATACTGAAAAACTGTTTTTT,CASSYSNTEKLFF